These 11 T cell receptor beta chains were sequenced from one sample in a study of control samples from healthy donors and cancer patients. Assay used: immunoSEQ multiplex PCR; TCRdb lists only in-frame clones, some missing. The table has some 98,000 clones, about 88% seen once. The sequenced sample consisted of PBMCs. The source of these receptors is a man in his 70s with lung cancer.

The chain uses TRBV7-9 and TRBJ2-3; D is uncertain. Looked up from germline, CDR1 is SEHNR and CDR2 is FQNEAQ (reference sequence). The CDR3 is 17 residues long. V was pared by 1 base and J by 0 bases, with 14 bases between. The CDR3: CASSLDWAAISTDTQYF. In DNA, the CDR3 is TGTGCCAGCAGCTTAGATTGGGCCGCCATTAGCACAGATACGCAGTATTTT.

The rearrangement links TRBV6-5 to TRBJ2-5, with D perhaps given as TRBD1 or TRBD2 (6 bases each). Germline values: CDR1 MNHEY, CDR2 SVGAGI. Trimming stripped 8 bases from V and 4 bases from J, with 11 bases between. This CDR3 is 12 amino acids long. The chain's CDR3 is CASSGAGETQYF. Here the CDR3 DNA reads TGTGCCAGCTCGGGGGCAGGAGAGACCCAGTACTTC.

This chain connects TRBV18 to TRBJ2-2; no firm D call. Germline CDR1 KGHSH, CDR2 LQKENI. This CDR3 comprises 14 residues. Trimming took 4 bases from V and 1 from J, leaving 7 bases between them. The CDR3 sequence: CASSRARNTGELFF. The CDR3 DNA is TGTGCCAGCTCACGCGCACGGAACACCGGGGAGCTGTTTTTT. Using reference TRBV18 and TRBJ2-2 for the parts outside the CDR3, the full variable domain is NAGVMQNPRHLVRRRGQEARLRCSPMKGHSHVYWYRQLPEEGLKFMVYLQKENIIDESGMPKERFSAEFPKEGPSILRIQQVVRGDSAAYFCASSRARNTGELFFGEGSRLTVL.

This clone has a single count. The gene calls are TRBV5-1 and TRBJ2-1; 9 nucleotides line up with TRBD1. V gave up 4 bases and J gave up 3 bases; unmatched junction bases: 8. The CDR3 totals 16 residues. The V gene's germline CDR1 is SGHRS and CDR2 YFSETQ. The CDR3 DNA reads as TGCGCCAGCAGCCCAGGGACAGGGAACTTCTACAATGAGCAGTTCTTC. Amino acids: CASSPGTGNFYNEQFF.

V and J are TRBV7-8 and TRBJ1-6; 11 bases fit TRBD1. The V gene's germline CDR1 is SGHVS and CDR2 FQNEAQ. V trimming: 1 base; J trimming: 10 bases; junction bases outside the gene matches: 6. CDR3 length equals 16 residues. CDR3 nucleotides: TGTGCCAGCAGCTTAGATGGGACAGGGGGAAGGTCACCCCTCCACTTT. Translating gives CASSLDGTGGRSPLHF.

CDR3 sequence (DNA): TGTGCCAGCAGTTGGTCTATCCGGCTAAGCACAGATACGCAGTATTTT. Its protein is CASSWSIRLSTDTQYF. This chain connects TRBV27 to TRBJ2-3; D is undetermined. The V gene lost 4 bases and the J gene lost 0 bases, with 14 bases spanning the gap. Germline CDR1 and CDR2: MNHEY and SMNVEV (reference sequence). The CDR3 is 16 residues long.

The V call is TRBV20-1, the J call TRBJ1-2; D perhaps matches TRBD1 (5 bases). The V gene lost 3 bases and the J gene lost 7 bases, with 9 bases spanning the gap. There are 11 residues in the CDR3. The germline CDR1 and CDR2 sequences are DFQATT and SNEGSKA (reference sequence). The CDR3: CSASWGGGYTF. The CDR3 DNA reads TGCAGTGCTAGTTGGGGGGGTGGCTACACCTTC.

The CDR3 region is CASSGSAGGRADTQYF. The CDR3, as DNA: TGTGCCAGCTCAGGATCAGCGGGGGGGCGCGCAGATACGCAGTATTTT. V usage is TRBV18 and J usage is TRBJ2-3; 10 nucleotides match TRBD2. Looked up from germline, CDR1 is KGHSH and CDR2 is LQKENI. J lost 4 bases, V lost 5 bases, and 9 bases had no gene match. This CDR3 comprises 16 residues.

This chain's CDR3 is CASSLTLYGYTF. The CDR3 DNA follows: TGTGCCAGCAGCCTGACACTCTATGGCTACACCTTC. This sequence joins TRBV13 and TRBJ1-2; D gene ambiguous. The CDR3 is 12 amino acids. Germline CDR1 reads PRHDT; CDR2 reads FYEKMQ (reference sequence). V lost 5 bases, J lost 4 bases, and 8 bases lay in between.

The sample holds a few counts of this clone. The chain links TRBV6-5 to TRBJ2-7; a weak D match, TRBD2 (6 bases). V was shortened by 5 bases and J by 2 bases, with 13 bases between the two germline ends. Germline CDR1 and CDR2: MNHEY and SVGAGI. The CDR3 extends over 14 amino acids. CDR3 sequence reads: CASSQPGLPYEQYF. CDR3 coding DNA: TGTGCCAGCAGTCAACCGGGACTTCCCTACGAGCAGTACTTC.

The CDR3 loop is CASSLDSGSREQYF. The CDR3 region has the DNA TGTGCCAGCAGCTTAGACTCCGGCTCGCGCGAGCAGTACTTC. The chain combines TRBV5-4 with TRBJ2-7; D not certain. The germline V gene encodes CDR1 SGHNT and CDR2 YYREEE (reference sequence). This CDR3 contains 14 residues. With 2 bases removed from V and 6 bases from J, the gap between germline ends came to 15 bases.